This is a list of T cell receptor beta chains from one sample in a study of blood T cell repertoires in COVID-19. Sequencing was performed with immunoSEQ multiplex PCR; in TCRdb, only in-frame clones are kept and a portion is missing. The sample has some 670,000 clones, around 89% seen once. What was sequenced was peripheral blood. The source is a woman aged 18-29 years with acute or convalescent COVID-19. CDR3s include the opening cysteine and the closing phenylalanine or tryptophan. Each record gives: clone size, V gene, J gene, D gene, CDR3 protein, CDR3 DNA. The D gene is left open where the match is weak. Not all rows give a size; the values are once, few, many and, for expanded clones, a class.

size: .; V: TRBV6-5; J: TRBJ1-4; D: TRBD1; CDR3: CASSLTGGGGEKLFF; DNA: TGTGCCAGCAGTTTAACAGGGGGCGGGGGTGAAAAACTGTTTTTT
size: few; V: TRBV12-2; J: TRBJ1-4; D: .; CDR3: CASRSRTGANEKLFF; DNA: TGTGCAAGTCGCTCACGGACAGGGGCTAATGAAAAACTGTTTTTT
size: .; V: TRBV4-1; J: TRBJ2-7; D: .; CDR3: CASSQLVIPSYEQYF; DNA: TGCGCCAGCAGCCAGCTAGTAATCCCCTCCTACGAGCAGTACTTC
size: few; V: TRBV7-2; J: TRBJ1-6; D: .; CDR3: CASSVLTPYNSPLHF; DNA: TGTGCCAGCAGCGTATTGACACCCTATAATTCACCCCTCCACTTT
size: .; V: TRBV5-4; J: TRBJ2-5; D: .; CDR3: CASSLDPAFAEETQYF; DNA: TGTGCCAGCAGCTTGGATCCAGCATTTGCGGAAGAGACCCAGTACTTC
size: .; V: TRBV20-1; J: TRBJ2-1; D: TRBD1; CDR3: CSASLRDRIFRSYNEQFF; DNA: TGCAGTGCTAGTCTCCGGGACAGGATCTTCCGATCCTACAATGAGCAGTTCTTC
size: .; V: TRBV27; J: TRBJ2-7; D: TRBD1; CDR3: CASFPTGGGEQYF; DNA: TGTGCCAGCTTTCCGACAGGGGGCGGCGAGCAGTACTTC
size: .; V: TRBV5-1; J: TRBJ2-7; D: TRBD1; CDR3: CASSLDRTGKDYEQYF; DNA: TGCGCCAGCAGCTTGGACCGGACAGGGAAGGATTACGAGCAGTACTTC
size: .; V: TRBV6-6; J: TRBJ1-2; D: .; CDR3: CASSALSQGPNYGYTF; DNA: TGTGCCAGCAGTGCACTCTCACAGGGTCCTAACTATGGCTACACCTTC
size: .; V: TRBV28; J: TRBJ2-7; D: TRBD1; CDR3: CASSLGDREFHEQYF; DNA: TGTGCCAGCAGTTTGGGGGACAGGGAGTTCCACGAGCAGTACTTC
size: .; V: TRBV25-1; J: TRBJ1-6; D: .; CDR3: CASSVGTGSYNSPLHF; DNA: TGTGCCAGCAGTGTAGGAACGGGGTCCTATAATTCACCCCTCCACTTT
size: .; V: TRBV4-2; J: TRBJ2-3; D: TRBD2; CDR3: CASSQPSGLAGSTDTQYF; DNA: TGTGCCAGCAGCCAACCGTCGGGACTAGCGGGGAGCACAGATACGCAGTATTTT
size: .; V: TRBV19; J: TRBJ1-2; D: TRBD1; CDR3: CASSGTGSSRGYTF; DNA: TGTGCCAGTAGCGGGACAGGGAGTTCTCGCGGCTACACCTTC
size: .; V: TRBV7-9; J: TRBJ1-1; D: TRBD1; CDR3: CASSGGPGQGDTEAFF; DNA: TGTGCCAGCAGCGGGGGACCGGGACAGGGGGACACTGAAGCTTTCTTT